One sample yielded the 16 T cell receptor beta chains listed below, sequenced in a study of naive and memory T cell subsets. RNA was extracted from over 2 ml of whole blood of healthy adults. Alpha and beta constant region primers primed reverse transcription for blood and skin samples. MiXCR was run by TCRdb on the 5' RACE reads, yielding one entry per CDR3 protein. This sample has more than 25,000 distinct CDR3 sequences, with under 30% found just once. These TCRs come from a female donor in good health.

This clonotype was detected once. Just one base apart from a much larger clone, this may be a read error. The chain is built from TRBV6-5 and TRBJ2-1, with 10 bases lining up with TRBD2. Per germline, CDR1 MNHEY and CDR2 SVGAGI. The CDR3 is made up of 15 amino acids. V lost 5 bases and J lost 6; bases outside the gene matches: 7. The CDR3 coding sequence is TGTGCCAGCAGTACATCGGGACTAGCGTCCAATGAGCAGTTCTTC. It yields the protein CASSTSGLASNEQFF.

This chain joins TRBV10-3 and TRBJ2-5, with D hard to call. Trimming cost V 2 bases and J 2 bases, with 3 bases left between them. The CDR3 has 12 amino acids. CDR1 ENHRY and CDR2 SYGVKD come from the germline V gene. DNA of the CDR3: TGTGCCATCAGTGAGGAACAAGAGACCCAGTACTTC. Its translation: CAISEEQETQYF.

The CDR3 protein is CSVKGTGDSNQPQHF. CDR3 sequence (DNA): TGCAGCGTTAAAGGGACAGGGGATAGCAATCAGCCCCAGCATTTT. The chain has TRBV29-1 and TRBJ1-5; 10 positions match TRBD1. The ends lost 5 bases at V and 0 bases at J; junction bases unmatched: 4. The germline V gene has CDR1 SQVTM and CDR2 ANQGSEA. This CDR3 comprises 15 residues. Full variable domain (outside the CDR3, taken from reference TRBV29-1 and TRBJ1-5): SAVISQKPSRDICQRGTSLTIQCQVDSQVTMMFWYRQQPGQSLTLIATANQGSEATYESGFVIDKFPISRPNLTFSTLTVSNMSPEDSSIYLCSVKGTGDSNQPQHFGDGTRLSIL.

J is TRBJ2-4 and V is TRBV12-3 or TRBV12-4, with D possibly matching TRBD2 (6 bases). The CDR3 has 13 residues. Trimming took off 3 bases at V and 7 bases at J, with 10 bases between the two ends. DNA of the CDR3: TGTGCCAGCAGTTTCGGGACTTTGAACATTCAGTACTTC. Protein product: CASSFGTLNIQYF.

This clonotype was seen ten or more times. The chain carries TRBV30 and TRBJ1-4; 9 bases align to TRBD1. Germline V lookup: CDR1 GTSNPN, CDR2 SVGIG (reference sequence). V shed 2 bases and J 7 bases; nucleotides not matched to a gene: 8. The CDR3 loop spans 15 amino acids. The CDR3 DNA reads TGTGCCTGGAGTATTAACAGGGGGCCCGGTGAAAAACTGTTTTTT. Translating gives CAWSINRGPGEKLFF. The complete variable domain, with remaining parts taken from reference TRBV30 and TRBJ1-4, reads SQTIHQWPATLVQPVGSPLSLECTVEGTSNPNLYWYRQAAGRGLQLLFYSVGIGQISSEVPQNLSASRPQDRQFILSSKKLLLSDSGFYLCAWSINRGPGEKLFFGSGTQLSVL.

The table lists this clonotype with a few counts. The chain has TRBV7-3 and TRBJ2-6; D gene uncertain. Germline CDR1 and CDR2: SGHTA and FQGTGA. The V end lost 5 bases, the J end lost 4 bases, and 12 bases lay between the germline ends. The CDR3 is made up of 15 amino acids. The DNA for the CDR3 is TGTGCCAGCAGCCCCCCCGGATCCGGGGCCAACGTCCTGACTTTC. Residues: CASSPPGSGANVLTF.

This clonotype was detected only a few times. The chain has TRBV29-1 and TRBJ1-1; D is unresolved. This CDR3 has 13 amino acids. Germline V gene lookup returns CDR1 SQVTM and CDR2 ANQGSEA. The V end lost 2 bases, the J end lost 2 bases, and 9 bases lay between the germline ends. The CDR3 region has the DNA TGCAGCGTTGAATCTGGTACCAACACTGAAGCTTTCTTT. Translating gives CSVESGTNTEAFF. Full variable domain (rest looked up from reference TRBV29-1 and TRBJ1-1): SAVISQKPSRDICQRGTSLTIQCQVDSQVTMMFWYRQQPGQSLTLIATANQGSEATYESGFVIDKFPISRPNLTFSTLTVSNMSPEDSSIYLCSVESGTNTEAFFGQGTRLTVV.

This chain connects TRBV12-3 or TRBV12-4 to TRBJ1-6; no definite D call. Between the trimmed V and J ends, which lost 4 bases and 13 bases, there was a span of 11 bases. The CDR3 runs 12 residues. This chain's CDR3 is CASSSGVRPLHF. CDR3 bases: TGTGCCAGCAGTTCGGGAGTCCGGCCCCTCCACTTT.

The V call is TRBV10-3, the J call TRBJ1-5; the D is unclear. V was trimmed by 0 bases and J by 4 bases, leaving 7 bases between them. CDR3 length equals 14 residues. Germline lookup yields CDR1 ENHRY and CDR2 SYGVKD. CDR3: CAISESGGNQPQHF. The CDR3 nucleotides read TGTGCCATCAGTGAGTCGGGAGGGAATCAGCCCCAGCATTTT.

This clonotype was seen a handful of times. The chain couples TRBV6-5 to TRBJ2-3, with 12 positions matching TRBD2. Germline V lookup: CDR1 MNHEY, CDR2 SVGAGI. The CDR3 sequence is 16 residues long. V was clipped by 4 bases and J by 3 bases; unmatched bases: 5. The CDR3 loop reads CASSFLTSGRTDTQYF. DNA of the CDR3: TGTGCCAGCAGTTTCCTGACTAGCGGGAGAACAGATACGCAGTATTTT.

This clonotype was observed a few times. CDR3 DNA sequence: TGTGCCAGCAGGGCGTGGGATCAGCCCCAGCATTTT. As protein: CASRAWDQPQHF. The chain has TRBV6-5 and TRBJ1-5; D gene uncertain. The germline V gene encodes CDR1 MNHEY and CDR2 SVGAGI. Trimming took off 6 bases at V and 5 bases at J, with 8 bases between the two ends. This CDR3 comprises 12 residues.

This clonotype was counted ten times or more. CDR3 in amino acids: CASSLAGRDRAQDTQYF. The CDR3 nucleotides read TGTGCCAGCAGCTTAGCGGGCCGGGACAGGGCCCAAGATACGCAGTATTTT. V gene TRBV7-6 combines with J gene TRBJ2-3; 9 nucleotides match TRBD1. Unmatched junction bases numbered 9, after V lost 0 bases and J lost 5 bases. This CDR3 has 17 residues. CDR1 and CDR2 (germline): SGHVS, FNYEAQ.

A few counts support this clonotype. V is TRBV10-3 and J is TRBJ2-4; D remains unclear. V was cut by 3 bases and J by 8 bases, with 8 bases left in between. Germline V gene data show CDR1 as ENHRY and CDR2 as SYGVKD. This CDR3 is 12 amino acids long. CDR3: CAISEGRDIQYF. In DNA, the CDR3 is TGTGCCATCAGTGAAGGCCGAGACATTCAGTACTTC.

This clonotype was observed many times. This chain uses TRBV18 with TRBJ1-4; TRBD1 agrees at 7 bases. The CDR3 runs 14 residues. The V segment lost 6 bases and the J segment 4 bases; nucleotides outside the gene matches: 5. CDR1 and CDR2 (germline): KGHSH, LQKENI. This CDR3 reads CASSPGQLNEKLFF. The CDR3 DNA reads TGTGCCAGCTCCCCGGGACAGCTTAATGAAAAACTGTTTTTT.

In its sample, this clonotype was seen many times. The genes are TRBV27 and TRBJ1-5; D not certain. Germline V lookup: CDR1 MNHEY, CDR2 SMNVEV (reference sequence). The CDR3 runs 15 residues. V was shortened by 5 bases and J by 2 bases, with 13 bases between the two germline ends. The CDR3 DNA reads TGTGCCAGCAGTCGAACCTGGGGAGGCAATCAGCCCCAGCATTTT. This translates into CASSRTWGGNQPQHF.

The gene calls are TRBV6-6 and TRBJ1-5; D gene unclear. Trimming shortened V by 2 bases and J by 5 bases, and 10 bases separated the two germline ends. The CDR3 is 14 residues long. Germline V gene lookup returns CDR1 MNHNY and CDR2 SVGAGI (reference sequence). CDR3 region: CASSYRGFDQPQHF. The DNA for the CDR3 is TGTGCCAGCAGTTACAGAGGGTTCGATCAGCCCCAGCATTTT.